The clone carrying this TCR beta chain has just a few counts. The second PCR ran about 6 to 11 cycles with a sample-barcoded 5' primer and J-beta primers. TCRdb reanalysed the 5' RACE reads using MiXCR and keeps one entry per CDR3 protein. The table lists about 780,000 distinct CDR3 sequences, around a quarter of them singletons, with about 3% in the top ten. These data belong to a study of blood T cells in healthy people across ages. Trimming cost V 7 bases and J 3 bases, with 19 bases left between them. The germline gives CDR1 SNHLY, CDR2 FYNNEI. The CDR3 is 15 residues long. Separately, the same data were catalogued under a study of T cells of mothers and their children. That report adds: In both related and unrelated pairs, TCR recombination output is shaped similarly by thymic selection.

Sequencing was done on a sample of blood. The receptor comes from a boy between 5 and 17 years old in good health. The V gene is TRBV2, the J gene TRBJ2-7; perhaps TRBD1 as D (5 bases). CDR3 region: CASIPPQGSGYEQYF. CDR3 nucleotides: TGTGCCAGCATACCACCTCAGGGATCGGGCTACGAGCAGTACTTC.